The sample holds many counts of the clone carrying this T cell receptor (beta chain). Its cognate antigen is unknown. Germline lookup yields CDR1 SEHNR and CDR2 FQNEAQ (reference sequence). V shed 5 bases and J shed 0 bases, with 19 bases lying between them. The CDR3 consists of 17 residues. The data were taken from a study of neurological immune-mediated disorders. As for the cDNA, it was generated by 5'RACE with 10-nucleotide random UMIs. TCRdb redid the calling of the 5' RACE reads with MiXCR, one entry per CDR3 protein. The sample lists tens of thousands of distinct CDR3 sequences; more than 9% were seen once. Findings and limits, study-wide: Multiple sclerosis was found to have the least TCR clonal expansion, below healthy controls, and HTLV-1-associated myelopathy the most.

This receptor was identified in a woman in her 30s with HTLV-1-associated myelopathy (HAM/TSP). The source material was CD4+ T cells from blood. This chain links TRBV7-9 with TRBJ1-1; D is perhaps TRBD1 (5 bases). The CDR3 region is CASSQAGTGFMNTEAFF. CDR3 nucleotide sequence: TGTGCCAGCAGCCAAGCCGGGACGGGTTTCATGAACACTGAAGCTTTCTTT. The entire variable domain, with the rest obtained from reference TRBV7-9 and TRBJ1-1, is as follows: DTGVSQNPRHKITKRGQNVTFRCDPISEHNRLYWYRQTLGQGPEFLTYFQNEAQLEKSRLLSDRFSAERPKGSFSTLEIQRTEQGDSAMYLCASSQAGTGFMNTEAFFGQGTRLTVV.